The 28 T cell receptor beta chains in this list originate from one sample, sequenced in a study of T cells in Graves' hyperthyroidism and ophthalmopathy. Amplification of TCR beta CDR3 regions was performed using RNA transcripts as template. HTBI primers were the set used in a first-round RT-PCR of the TCR CDR3. In TCRdb, the multiplex PCR reads were re-called with MiXCR into one record per CDR3 protein. Among 500,000 or so distinct CDR3 sequences listed, roughly 15% were seen once. Sequenced sample: blood. The source is a woman aged 18-35 years with Graves' ophthalmopathy.

This clonotype was recorded many times. J is TRBJ1-2 and V is TRBV4-1; maybe TRBD1 (6 bases). The germline V gene encodes CDR1 MGHRA and CDR2 YSYEKL. The CDR3 loop spans 15 amino acids. Trimming took off 3 bases at V and 0 bases at J, with 11 bases between the two ends. CDR3 DNA sequence: TGCGCCAGCAGCCAGGCCGGGACACCTAACTATGGCTACACCTTC. Protein: CASSQAGTPNYGYTF.

The sample holds a few counts of this clonotype. This sequence joins TRBV20-1 and TRBJ2-2; 7 nucleotides line up with TRBD1. Germline V gene sequence: CDR1 DFQATT, CDR2 SNEGSKA (reference sequence). J lost 2 bases, V lost 4 bases, and 4 bases had no gene match. The CDR3 contains 14 residues. Here the CDR3 DNA reads TGCAGTGCTATGGACAGGCCAAACACCGGGGAGCTGTTTTTT. It encodes CSAMDRPNTGELFF.

This clonotype has ten or more counts. V and J are TRBV20-1 and TRBJ1-1; no firm D call. The CDR3 length is 13 residues. Trimming stripped 0 bases from V and 1 base from J, with 6 bases between. Germline lookup yields CDR1 DFQATT and CDR2 SNEGSKA (reference sequence). CDR3 region: CSARENPNTEAFF. The CDR3 DNA is TGCAGTGCTAGAGAAAATCCGAACACTGAAGCTTTCTTT.

This clonotype was counted many times. This chain connects TRBV18 to TRBJ2-7; TRBD1 matches at 9 bases. The germline V gene has CDR1 KGHSH and CDR2 LQKENI. The CDR3 has 13 amino acids. V lost 3 bases, J lost 4 bases, and 1 base stayed unmatched. The CDR3 is CASSPTGGYEQYF. The CDR3 coding sequence is TGTGCCAGCTCACCGACAGGGGGATACGAGCAGTACTTC. The complete variable domain, with remaining parts taken from reference TRBV18 and TRBJ2-7, reads NAGVMQNPRHLVRRRGQEARLRCSPMKGHSHVYWYRQLPEEGLKFMVYLQKENIIDESGMPKERFSAEFPKEGPSILRIQQVVRGDSAAYFCASSPTGGYEQYFGPGTRLTVT.

This clonotype was counted many times. V and J are TRBV7-2 and TRBJ2-1; 9 bases map to TRBD1. The V gene's germline CDR1 is SGHTA and CDR2 FQGNSA. The J segment lost 5 bases and the V segment lost 6 bases, leaving 2 bases of the junction unmatched. The CDR3 has 13 amino acids. CDR3 region: CASSRTGDNEQFF. The CDR3, as DNA: TGTGCCAGCAGTAGGACAGGGGACAATGAGCAGTTCTTC.

The chain couples TRBV9 to TRBJ1-1; D ambiguous. V gave up 0 bases and J gave up 1 base, with 10 bases separating them. This CDR3 has 15 residues. The germline V gene has CDR1 SGDLS and CDR2 YYNGEE. CDR3 protein: CASSVAPVRNTEAFF. The CDR3 bases are TGTGCCAGCAGCGTAGCTCCGGTCAGGAACACTGAAGCTTTCTTT. The whole variable domain, remainder taken from reference TRBV9 and TRBJ1-1, is DSGVTQTPKHLITATGQRVTLRCSPRSGDLSVYWYQQSLDQGLQFLIQYYNGEERAKGNILERFSAQQFPDLHSELNLSSLELGDSALYFCASSVAPVRNTEAFFGQGTRLTVV.

V and J are TRBV29-1 and TRBJ2-5; TRBD1 matches 11 bases. V shed 4 bases, J shed 4 bases, and the junction held 11 bases outside the gene matches. Germline values: CDR1 SQVTM, CDR2 ANQGSEA. This CDR3 has 16 amino acids. In nucleotides, the CDR3 is TGCAGCGTTGTTGAGGGGACAGGGGGTTTCTCAGAGACCCAGTACTTC. It specifies CSVVEGTGGFSETQYF.

About this clonotype: A much larger clonotype is one base distant, so this may be a read error. The V call is TRBV2, the J call TRBJ2-1, with TRBD2 matching over 9 bases. CDR1 is SNHLY and CDR2 is FYNNEI in the germline V gene. The CDR3 has 16 amino acids. The CDR3 DNA is TGTGCCAGCGGTGAAAGCGCGGGAGGGTCCTACAATGAGCAGTTCTTC. It codes for CASGESAGGSYNEQFF. The full variable domain, rest sourced from reference TRBV2 and TRBJ2-1, is EPEVTQTPSHQVTQMGQEVILRCVPISNHLYFYWYRQILGQKVEFLVSFYNNEISEKSEIFDDQFSVERPDGSNFTLKIRSTKLEDSAMYFCASGESAGGSYNEQFFGPGTRLTVL.

The genes are TRBV20-1 and TRBJ2-7; D perhaps matches TRBD1 (5 bases). Trimming took off 3 bases at V and 0 bases at J, with 12 bases between the two ends. The CDR3 contains 14 residues. The germline V gene encodes CDR1 DFQATT and CDR2 SNEGSKA (reference sequence). The CDR3 DNA reads as TGCAGTGCTAGTAAGACAGAAATCTCCTACGAGCAGTACTTC. Its translation: CSASKTEISYEQYF.

This clonotype occurred a few times. The V gene is TRBV25-1, the J gene TRBJ2-1; D is possibly TRBD2 (5 bases). The CDR3 covers 13 residues. The V and J ends lost 2 bases and 5 bases respectively, with 7 bases between them. CDR1 MGHDK and CDR2 SYGVNS come from the germline V gene. CDR3 bases: TGTGCCAGCAGTGAAGGGCGGGACAATGAGCAGTTCTTC. It specifies CASSEGRDNEQFF.

This clonotype was counted a few times. The CDR3 loop reads CASSFRSPGLEIDEQFF. CDR3 DNA sequence: TGCGCCAGCAGCTTCCGATCACCGGGACTAGAGATCGATGAGCAGTTCTTC. The gene calls are TRBV5-1 and TRBJ2-1, with 8 positions matching TRBD2. V lost 2 bases to trimming and J lost 8 bases; unmatched junction nucleotides: 15. This CDR3 spans 17 amino acids. Per germline, CDR1 SGHRS and CDR2 YFSETQ.

In its sample, this clonotype was seen a few times. This sequence joins TRBV9 and TRBJ2-1; 11 bases are a match to TRBD1. The ends lost 0 bases at V and 12 bases at J; junction bases unmatched: 20. CDR1 and CDR2 (germline): SGDLS, YYNGEE. The CDR3 consists of 19 residues. CDR3 DNA: TGTGCCAGCAGCGTAGCTACTTGGACGAGGACAGGGGGCTTGGATGGGCAGTTCTTC. This gives the protein CASSVATWTRTGGLDGQFF. The entire variable domain, with the rest obtained from reference TRBV9 and TRBJ2-1, is as follows: DSGVTQTPKHLITATGQRVTLRCSPRSGDLSVYWYQQSLDQGLQFLIQYYNGEERAKGNILERFSAQQFPDLHSELNLSSLELGDSALYFCASSVATWTRTGGLDGQFFGPGTRLTVL.

In this sample, this clonotype turned up a few times. The chain has TRBV6-1 and TRBJ2-5; 8 nucleotides match TRBD1. Trimming removed 6 bases from V and 5 bases from J; junction bases left unmatched: 11. The CDR3 covers 15 residues. Germline CDR1 and CDR2: MNHNS and SASEGT. CDR3 coding DNA: TGTGCCAGCAGGGCAGGGGGCGCGGGCCGGGAGACCCAGTACTTC. It specifies CASRAGGAGRETQYF.

The chain links TRBV7-3 to TRBJ1-1; a possible D gene is TRBD1 (6 bases). This CDR3 contains 13 residues. The V end lost 5 bases, the J end lost 6 bases, and 13 bases lay between the germline ends. Germline V gene lookup returns CDR1 SGHTA and CDR2 FQGTGA. The CDR3 region has the DNA TGTGCCAGCAGCCTGATAGGGGGGTCTGAAGCTTTCTTT. Its translation: CASSLIGGSEAFF.

V and J are TRBV5-1 and TRBJ1-4; TRBD1 matches at 7 bases. This CDR3 is built from 14 residues. The germline V gene has CDR1 SGHRS and CDR2 YFSETQ. With 4 bases clipped from V and 0 bases from J, the junction kept 0 bases outside the gene matches. The CDR3 region has the DNA TGCGCCAGCAGCCAGGGGGCAACTAATGAAAAACTGTTTTTT. Translating gives CASSQGATNEKLFF.

V usage is TRBV7-6 and J usage is TRBJ2-1; 12 bases match TRBD2. Trimming removed 5 bases from V and 5 bases from J; junction bases left unmatched: 7. This CDR3 has 16 residues. The germline gives CDR1 SGHVS, CDR2 FNYEAQ. CDR3 sequence reads: CASSRRLAGENNEQFF. CDR3 in DNA: TGTGCCAGCAGCCGCCGACTAGCGGGAGAGAACAATGAGCAGTTCTTC.

This rearrangement joins TRBV11-2 to TRBJ2-3, with D perhaps matching TRBD2 (5 bases). Germline values: CDR1 SGHAT, CDR2 FQNNGV. CDR3 length: 15 amino acids. With 5 bases removed from V and 4 bases from J, the gap between germline ends came to 16 bases. CDR3 sequence reads: CASSLRRAPADTQYF. The CDR3 DNA reads as TGTGCCAGCAGCCTCCGGCGGGCGCCCGCAGATACGCAGTATTTT.

The rearrangement joins TRBV27 to TRBJ2-6, with D perhaps matching TRBD2 (6 bases). The germline V gene has CDR1 MNHEY and CDR2 SMNVEV (reference sequence). The length of the CDR3 is 15 residues. V gave up 2 bases and J gave up 4 bases, with 9 bases separating them. The CDR3 DNA is TGTGCCAGCAGTTTAGGAGGGCCCGGGGCCAACGTCCTGACTTTC. Residues: CASSLGGPGANVLTF. Complete variable domain (other parts from reference TRBV27 and TRBJ2-6): EAQVTQNPRYLITVTGKKLTVTCSQNMNHEYMSWYRQDPGLGLRQIYYSMNVEVTDKGDVPEGYKVSRKEKRNFPLILESPSPNQTSLYFCASSLGGPGANVLTFGAGSRLTVL.

Note on this clonotype: A read error may be the cause here, since a much bigger clone is one base away. The gene calls are TRBV2 and TRBJ2-1; D gene ambiguous. CDR3 size: 15 residues. Germline V gene lookup returns CDR1 SNHLY and CDR2 FYNNEI. The CDR3: CAGSLWGGMDNEQFF. CDR3 DNA sequence: TGTGCCGGCAGTCTATGGGGTGGAATGGACAATGAGCAGTTCTTC.

This clonotype was detected once. V is TRBV19 and J is TRBJ1-1; TRBD1 is a possible D gene (6 bases). Germline V lookup: CDR1 LNHDA, CDR2 SQIVND (reference sequence). Trimming removed 6 bases at V and 4 bases at J, with 24 bases between. There are 17 residues in the CDR3. CDR3 region: CASSDLLEVGATTEAFF. The CDR3 bases are TGTGCCAGTAGCGACTTGTTAGAAGTGGGGGCGACCACTGAAGCTTTCTTT.

Worth noting for this clonotype: Germline is not matched at one junction end, which may reflect a read error. The chain carries TRBV28 and TRBJ1-1; tentative D call: TRBD1 (5 bases). The CDR3 is made up of 14 amino acids. Germline loops: CDR1 MDHEN, CDR2 SYDVKM. The CDR3 loop reads CASSRGGVSTEAFF. The CDR3 DNA sequence: TGTGCTAGCAGCCGGGGAGGGGTTTCGACTGAAGCTTTCTTT.

This chain joins TRBV20-1 and TRBJ2-7; D is unclear. The CDR3 has 12 residues. CDR1 is DFQATT, CDR2 SNEGSKA, per germline (reference sequence). Trimming took 3 bases from V and 4 from J, leaving 10 bases between them. In DNA form, the CDR3 reads TGCAGTGCTAGTAGGTGGGGATACGAGCAGTACTTC. This gives the protein CSASRWGYEQYF.

This clonotype showed up many times. The chain carries TRBV20-1 and TRBJ1-3; D not certain. This CDR3 has 15 amino acids. Per the germline V gene, CDR1 is DFQATT and CDR2 is SNEGSKA (reference sequence). Trimming pared 6 bases from V and 0 bases from J, leaving 15 bases between. The CDR3 loop reads CSAPDGQSSGNTIYF. The CDR3 DNA reads as TGCAGTGCACCGGACGGCCAGAGCTCTGGAAACACCATATATTTT.

As for this clonotype: A much larger clone lies a single base off, so this may be a read error. No conserved phenylalanine or tryptophan ends this CDR3, so it is likely a read error. V is TRBV5-1 and J is TRBJ1-1, with no clear D. V dropped 3 bases and J dropped 5 bases, with 5 bases sitting between them. Germline CDR1 reads SGHRS; CDR2 reads YFSETQ. The CDR3 is 11 residues long. CDR3 loop: CASSWTTEAFL. The CDR3 region has the DNA TGCGCCAGCAGCTGGACGACTGAAGCTTTCCTT.

This clonotype was counted between two and nine times. The chain couples TRBV7-9 to TRBJ1-1; tentative D call: TRBD1 (5 bases). The CDR3 runs 15 residues. V lost 5 bases and J 1 base, leaving 14 bases between the germline ends. Germline CDR1 SEHNR, CDR2 FQNEAQ (reference sequence). CDR3 DNA: TGTGCCAGCAGCCCTATCTCGGGGCCGAACACTGAAGCTTTCTTT. Protein: CASSPISGPNTEAFF.

This clonotype turned up a few times. The CDR3 region has the DNA TGCAGTGCTGGGGCCCAAACTAACTATGGCTACACCTTC. This sequence encodes CSAGAQTNYGYTF. The chain links TRBV20-1 to TRBJ1-2; a possible D gene is TRBD1 (5 bases). V dropped 5 bases and J dropped 0 bases, with 10 bases sitting between them. This CDR3 region has 13 residues. The germline V gene encodes CDR1 DFQATT and CDR2 SNEGSKA (reference sequence).

This clonotype was seen ten or more times. The V gene is TRBV9, the J gene TRBJ1-1; unclear D gene. The V gene lost 3 bases and the J gene lost 0 bases, with 6 bases spanning the gap. Germline assignment: CDR1 SGDLS and CDR2 YYNGEE. The CDR3 is made up of 13 amino acids. In DNA form, the CDR3 reads TGTGCCAGCAGCGCATACATGAACACTGAAGCTTTCTTT. It is translated as CASSAYMNTEAFF.

This clonotype was counted between two and nine times. Since a much larger clone is just one base distant, this may be a read error. The chain is built from TRBV7-2 and TRBJ2-1, with D possibly being TRBD1 or TRBD2 (5 bases each). The germline V and J ends were trimmed by 5 bases and 9 bases, with 11 bases remaining between them. Germline CDR1 reads SGHTA; CDR2 reads FQGNSA. This CDR3 is built from 12 residues. The CDR3 spells CASSPGAREQFF. The CDR3 DNA follows: TGTGCCAGCAGCCCCGGGGCGCGTGAGCAGTTCTTC. Full variable domain (remainder filled in from reference TRBV7-2 and TRBJ2-1): GAGVSQSPSNKVTEKGKDVELRCDPISGHTALYWYRQSLGQGLEFLIYFQGNSAPDKSGLPSDRFSAERTGGSVSTLTIQRTQQEDSAVYLCASSPGAREQFFGPGTRLTVL.